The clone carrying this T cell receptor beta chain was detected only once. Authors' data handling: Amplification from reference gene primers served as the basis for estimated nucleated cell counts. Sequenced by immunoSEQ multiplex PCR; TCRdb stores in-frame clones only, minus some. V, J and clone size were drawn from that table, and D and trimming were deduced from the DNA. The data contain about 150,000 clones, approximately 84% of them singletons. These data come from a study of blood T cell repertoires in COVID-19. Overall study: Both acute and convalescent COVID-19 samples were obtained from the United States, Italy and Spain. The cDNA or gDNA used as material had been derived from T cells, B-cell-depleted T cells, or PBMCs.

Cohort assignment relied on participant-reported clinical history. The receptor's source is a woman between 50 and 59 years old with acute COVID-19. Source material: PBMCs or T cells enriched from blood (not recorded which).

The CDR3 sequence is CASSPRTGGPNQPQHF. The CDR3 DNA reads as TGTGCCAGTAGTCCTCGGACAGGGGGCCCCAATCAGCCCCAGCATTTT. V and J are TRBV19 and TRBJ1-5; 11 bases line up with TRBD1. The CDR3 is 16 residues long. With 5 bases clipped from V and 3 bases from J, the junction kept 6 bases outside the gene matches. Per germline, CDR1 LNHDA and CDR2 SQIVND (reference sequence).